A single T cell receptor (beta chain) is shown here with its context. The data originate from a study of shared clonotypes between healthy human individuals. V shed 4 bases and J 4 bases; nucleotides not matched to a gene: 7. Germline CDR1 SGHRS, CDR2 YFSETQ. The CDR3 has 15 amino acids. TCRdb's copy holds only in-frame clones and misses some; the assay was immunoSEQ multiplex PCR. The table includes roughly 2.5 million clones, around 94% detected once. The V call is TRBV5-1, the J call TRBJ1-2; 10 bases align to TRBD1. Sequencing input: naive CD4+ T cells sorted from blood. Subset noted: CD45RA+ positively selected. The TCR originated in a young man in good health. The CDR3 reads CASSLGQGESYGYTF. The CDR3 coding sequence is TGCGCCAGCAGCCTCGGACAGGGGGAGTCCTATGGCTACACCTTC.